Listed below are T cell receptor beta chains from one sample, sequenced in a study of control samples from healthy donors and cancer patients. Clones were read by immunoSEQ multiplex PCR, and TCRdb kept only the in-frame ones, dropping some. The table includes 170,000 or so clones, about nine tenths detected once. The sequencing sample was made of blood. Receptors originate from a woman between 40 and 50 years old in good health. Both conserved end residues are part of each CDR3. Each record gives: V gene, J gene, D gene, clone size, CDR3 DNA, CDR3 protein. A D gene is named only where the DNA matches it firmly. Rows may omit the clone size; those that give it use once, few, many or a size class.

TRBV5-1	TRBJ2-5	NA	once	TGCGCCAGCAGCTTAGGTGGGGGTGGTCAAGAGACCCAGTACTTC	CASSLGGGGQETQYF
TRBV9	TRBJ2-5	TRBD2	NA	TGTGCCAGCAGCCTCGAACTAGCGGGGGGACCCCAAGAGACCCAGTACTTC	CASSLELAGGPQETQYF
TRBV11-2	TRBJ1-6	NA	NA	TGTGCCAGCAGCAAGGGTAATTCACCCCTCCACTTT	CASSKGNSPLHF
TRBV5-4	TRBJ2-3	NA	NA	TGTGCCAGCACGACAGTTAGCACAGATACGCAGTATTTT	CASTTVSTDTQYF
TRBV5-1	TRBJ2-2	NA	NA	TGCGCCAGCAGCTTACCTTCCACCGGGGAGCTGTTTTTT	CASSLPSTGELFF
TRBV5-1	TRBJ2-5	TRBD1	NA	TGCGCCAGCAGCTTAGGACAGGTGGAGACCCAGTACTTC	CASSLGQVETQYF
TRBV28	TRBJ2-2	NA	NA	TGTGCCAGCAGTTTAGTCGCCGGGGAGCTGTTTTTT	CASSLVAGELFF
TRBV3-1/TRBV3-2	TRBJ2-1	NA	NA	TGTGCCAGCAGCCAAGAGAGGGGGGGGGCTTCGCCCTACAATGAGCAGTTCTTC	CASSQERGGASPYNEQFF
TRBV7-2	TRBJ1-3	NA	NA	TGTGCCAGCAGCCCGGGAATTGTAGGAAACACCATATATTTT	CASSPGIVGNTIYF
TRBV10-1	TRBJ2-2	NA	NA	TGCGCCAGCAGTGAGTCGAGCCGGCTAGAAGACACCGGGGAGCTGTTTTTT	CASSESSRLEDTGELFF
TRBV5-1	TRBJ1-5	NA	NA	TGCGCCAGCAGCCCTGGTGGAGGCCCCGTAGGTCAGCCCCAGCATTTT	CASSPGGGPVGQPQHF